Listed here is a single TCR beta chain. Its antigen is unknown. Vbeta (60) and Jbeta (13) primers were used in the PCR. In the original processing: In a later analysis, of about 80 million unique beta chains, roughly 9.9 million appeared in at least two donors. Libraries were prepared by immunoSEQ multiplex PCR; TCRdb keeps only in-frame clonotypes and omits some of them. For V, J and clone size, that table is used; D and trimming come from the DNA. The table has over 85,000 clones, around 83% seen once. The CDR3 covers 16 residues. Germline CDR1 SNHLY, CDR2 FYNNEI. This record belongs to a study of cytomegalovirus exposure and HLA in healthy donors. General study points: The authors listed over 150 TCR beta chains as cytomegalovirus-associated.

The TCR originated in a woman aged 55 to 70 in good health and CMV-seropositive. Input material: PBMCs. The chain recombines TRBV2 with TRBJ2-7; no clear D. Near its end, the DNA agrees better with TRBJ2-1, so the J call may be wrong. The CDR3 spells CASSASPSMTYNEQFF. The CDR3 DNA reads TGTGCCAGCAGTGCATCGCCTAGTATGACCTACAATGAGCAGTTCTTC.